This entry describes one T cell receptor (beta chain). Its specificity is unknown. This sample was included in a study of cytomegalovirus exposure and HLA in healthy donors. At the level of the study: From donors who were HLA-typed, an early data release held about 85 million unique TCRs. Study-level results: The study put 160 or so TCR beta chains on its list as cytomegalovirus-associated. Later on, analysis showed that most CMV-associated TCR beta chains appeared to be HLA-restricted.

Germline assignment: CDR1 GTSNPN and CDR2 SVGIG (reference sequence). V was pared by 5 bases and J by 2 bases, with 0 bases of the junction left unmatched. The CDR3 has 13 amino acids. The PCR employed 60 Vbeta primers together with 13 Jbeta primers. Some clones are missing from TCRdb's copy, which holds only in-frame ones; the method was immunoSEQ multiplex PCR. The data show about 100,000 clones, 65% to 85% seen once. The J gene is TRBJ2-6, the V gene TRBV30; 7 bases line up with TRBD1. Source material: PBMCs. The TCR originated in a man between 40 and 49 years old in good health and CMV-seropositive. CDR3 sequence reads: CAWGTAGANVLTF. The CDR3 DNA reads TGTGCCTGGGGGACAGCTGGGGCCAACGTCCTGACTTTC. Variable domain in full (rest from reference TRBV30 and TRBJ2-6): SQTIHQWPATLVQPVGSPLSLECTVEGTSNPNLYWYRQAAGRGLQLLFYSVGIGQISSEVPQNLSASRPQDRQFILSSKKLLLSDSGFYLCAWGTAGANVLTFGAGSRLTVL.